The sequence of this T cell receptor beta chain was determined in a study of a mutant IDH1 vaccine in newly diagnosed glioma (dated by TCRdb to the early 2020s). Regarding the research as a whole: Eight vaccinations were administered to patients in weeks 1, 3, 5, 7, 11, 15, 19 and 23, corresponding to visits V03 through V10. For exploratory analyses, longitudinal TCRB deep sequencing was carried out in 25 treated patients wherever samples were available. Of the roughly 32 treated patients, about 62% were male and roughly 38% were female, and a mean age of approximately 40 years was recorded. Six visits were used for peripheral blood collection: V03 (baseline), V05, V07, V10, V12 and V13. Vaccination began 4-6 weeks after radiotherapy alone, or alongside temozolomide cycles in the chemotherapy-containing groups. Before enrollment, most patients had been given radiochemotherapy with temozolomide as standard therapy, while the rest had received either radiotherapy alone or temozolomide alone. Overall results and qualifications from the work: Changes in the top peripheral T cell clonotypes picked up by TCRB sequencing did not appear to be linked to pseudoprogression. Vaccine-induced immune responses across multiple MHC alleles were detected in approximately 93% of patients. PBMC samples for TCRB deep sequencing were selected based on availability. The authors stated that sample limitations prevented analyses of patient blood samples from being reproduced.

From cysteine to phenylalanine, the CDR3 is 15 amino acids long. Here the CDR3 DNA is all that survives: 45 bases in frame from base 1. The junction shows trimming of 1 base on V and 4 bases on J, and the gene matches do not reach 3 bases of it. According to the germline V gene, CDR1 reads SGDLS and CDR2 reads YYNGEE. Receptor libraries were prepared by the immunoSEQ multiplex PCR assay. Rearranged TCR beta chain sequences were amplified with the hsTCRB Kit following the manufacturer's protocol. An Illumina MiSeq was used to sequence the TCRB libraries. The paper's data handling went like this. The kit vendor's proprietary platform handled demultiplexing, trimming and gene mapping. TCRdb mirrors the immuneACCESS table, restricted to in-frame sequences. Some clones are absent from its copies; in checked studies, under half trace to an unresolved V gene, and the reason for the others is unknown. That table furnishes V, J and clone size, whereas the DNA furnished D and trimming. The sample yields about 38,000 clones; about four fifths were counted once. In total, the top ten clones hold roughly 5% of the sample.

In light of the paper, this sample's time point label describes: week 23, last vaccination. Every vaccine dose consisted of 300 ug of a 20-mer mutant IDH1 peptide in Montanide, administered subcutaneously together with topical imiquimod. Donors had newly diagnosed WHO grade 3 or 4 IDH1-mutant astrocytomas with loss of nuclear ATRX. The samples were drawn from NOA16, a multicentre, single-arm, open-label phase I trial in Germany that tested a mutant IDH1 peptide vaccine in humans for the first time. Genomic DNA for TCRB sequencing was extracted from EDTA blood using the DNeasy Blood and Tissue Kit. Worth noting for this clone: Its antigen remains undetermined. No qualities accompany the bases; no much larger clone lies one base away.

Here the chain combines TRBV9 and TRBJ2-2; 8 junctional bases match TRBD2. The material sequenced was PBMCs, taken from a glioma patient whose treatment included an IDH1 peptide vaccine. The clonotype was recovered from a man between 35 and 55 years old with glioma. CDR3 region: CASSVPGGTTGELFF. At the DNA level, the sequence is TGTGCCAGCAGCGTACCGGGGGGGACCACCGGGGAGCTGTTTTTT.